Below, 21 T cell receptor beta chains from the same sample are listed, as sequenced in a study of shared clonotypes between healthy human individuals. Assay used: immunoSEQ multiplex PCR; TCRdb lists only in-frame clones, some missing. This sample has roughly 2 million clones, with under 97% found just once. Sequencing was performed on naive CD4+ T cells sorted from blood. Noted subset: CD45RA+ positively selected. The receptors stem from a man between 18 and 35 years old in good health.

This chain uses TRBV5-1 with TRBJ2-5; D gene unclear. From germline, CDR1 is SGHRS and CDR2 YFSETQ. The CDR3 length is 15 residues. V was trimmed by 4 bases and J by 5 bases, leaving 18 bases between them. CDR3 in amino acids: CASSPFGPSQETQYF. CDR3 DNA: TGCGCCAGCAGCCCCTTCGGGCCCTCCCAGGAGACCCAGTACTTC.

Of note for this clone: One junction end disagrees with the germline gene, perhaps due to a read error. The chain carries TRBV6-7 and TRBJ2-1; D could derive from TRBD1 or TRBD2 (7 bases each). TRBV6-7 is labeled an ORF, and its function is uncertain. The CDR3 contains 12 residues. The CDR3 loop reads CARRGGQDEQFF. CDR3 nucleotides: TGTGCCCGCAGGGGGGGCCAGGATGAGCAGTTCTTC.

CDR3 sequence: CASSSGTSGGRTDTQYF. Written as DNA, the CDR3 is TGTGCCAGCAGCTCTGGGACTAGCGGAGGAAGGACAGATACGCAGTATTTT. The genes are TRBV9 and TRBJ2-3; 11 bases agree with TRBD2. CDR3 length equals 17 residues. V shed 4 bases, J shed 3 bases, and the junction held 10 bases outside the gene matches. The germline V gene encodes CDR1 SGDLS and CDR2 YYNGEE.

The chain uses TRBV6-1 and TRBJ2-7; D may be TRBD1 (7 bases). Germline CDR1 reads MNHNS; CDR2 reads SASEGT. Trimming pared 6 bases from V and 5 bases from J, leaving 14 bases between. The CDR3 consists of 13 residues. CDR3 sequence: CASSLGGGNEQYF. CDR3 in DNA: TGTGCCAGCAGCCTAGGGGGCGGGAACGAGCAGTACTTC.

This chain uses TRBV30 with TRBJ2-3; D unresolved. The V and J ends lost 6 bases and 0 bases respectively, with 16 bases between them. Per germline, CDR1 GTSNPN and CDR2 SVGIG (reference sequence). CDR3 length: 15 amino acids. This CDR3 is CACTRRGVSTDTQYF. The CDR3, as DNA: TGTGCCTGCACCAGGCGCGGAGTTAGCACAGATACGCAGTATTTT.

V and J are TRBV7-9 and TRBJ2-3; 12 nucleotides align to TRBD2. This CDR3 is 17 amino acids long. V lost 3 bases, J lost 6 bases, and 10 bases stayed unmatched. The germline CDR1 and CDR2 sequences are SEHNR and FQNEAQ (reference sequence). DNA for the CDR3: TGTGCCAGCAGCTTTGCTAGCGGGAGGGGTCCCGGTGATACGCAGTATTTT. This translates into CASSFASGRGPGDTQYF. The full variable domain, its missing parts supplied by reference TRBV7-9 and TRBJ2-3, is DTGVSQNPRHKITKRGQNVTFRCDPISEHNRLYWYRQTLGQGPEFLTYFQNEAQLEKSRLLSDRFSAERPKGSFSTLEIQRTEQGDSAMYLCASSFASGRGPGDTQYFGPGTRLTVL.

This sequence joins TRBV4-1 and TRBJ1-1, with no clear D. V was cut by 4 bases and J by 6 bases, with 12 bases left in between. This CDR3 has 13 residues. Germline V gene data show CDR1 as MGHRA and CDR2 as YSYEKL. The CDR3 region is CASSLLSSSEAFF. The CDR3 DNA follows: TGCGCCAGCAGCCTCCTTTCGTCCTCTGAAGCTTTCTTT.

The rearrangement joins TRBV27 to TRBJ2-7; D gene ambiguous. The V gene lost 4 bases and the J gene lost 9 bases, with 4 bases spanning the gap. This CDR3 spans 9 amino acids. Looked up from germline, CDR1 is MNHEY and CDR2 is SMNVEV (reference sequence). CDR3 bases: TGTGCCAGCAGTTCCGGGCAGTACTTC. Its translation is CASSSGQYF.

The gene calls are TRBV18 and TRBJ1-2; 7 bases match TRBD1. V dropped 1 base and J dropped 6; count of bases not matched to a gene: 5. This CDR3 comprises 14 residues. Germline V CDR1 and CDR2: KGHSH, LQKENI. DNA for the CDR3: TGTGCCAGCTCACCACAGTCTACAGGGGATGGCTACACCTTC. It is translated as CASSPQSTGDGYTF.

Note on this clone: Other DNA sequences in this sample translate to the same CDR3. The V gene is TRBV11-2, the J gene TRBJ2-7; D gene uncertain. The length of the CDR3 is 11 residues. V was pared by 0 bases and J by 6 bases, with 3 bases between. From germline, CDR1 is SGHAT and CDR2 FQNNGV. CDR3 sequence (DNA): TGTGCCAGCAGCTTAGATTCCGAGCAGTACTTC. This sequence encodes CASSLDSEQYF.

The rearrangement links TRBV28 to TRBJ2-7; D may be TRBD2 (5 bases). Germline V lookup: CDR1 MDHEN, CDR2 SYDVKM. V lost 1 base and J lost 5, with 12 bases in between. The CDR3 spans 14 residues. The CDR3 nucleotides read TGTGCCAGCAGTTTATTACCGGCCGGGAACGAGCAGTACTTC. As protein: CASSLLPAGNEQYF.

The chain links TRBV13 to TRBJ1-2; tentatively, D is TRBD1 (6 bases). V was shortened by 8 bases and J by 5 bases, with 15 bases between the two germline ends. The CDR3 sequence is 13 residues long. Germline V CDR1 and CDR2: PRHDT, FYEKMQ (reference sequence). The CDR3 sequence is CASRGGAKYGYTF. The CDR3 bases are TGTGCCAGCCGGGGGGGCGCGAAATATGGCTACACCTTC. Full variable domain (remainder filled in from reference TRBV13 and TRBJ1-2): AAGVIQSPRHLIKEKRETATLKCYPIPRHDTVYWYQQGPGQDPQFLISFYEKMQSDKGSIPDRFSAQQFSDYHSELNMSSLELGDSALYFCASRGGAKYGYTFGSGTRLTVV.

V is TRBV18 and J is TRBJ1-3; D perhaps matches TRBD1 (6 bases). The length of the CDR3 is 15 residues. V was pared by 2 bases and J by 2 bases, with 10 bases between. Germline V gives CDR1 KGHSH, CDR2 LQKENI. CDR3 coding DNA: TGTGCCAGCTCACCAGGACAGACAACTGGAAACACCATATATTTT. Translation gives CASSPGQTTGNTIYF.

The rearrangement uses TRBV5-6 and TRBJ1-1, with TRBD1 identical over 11 bases. Germline assignment: CDR1 SGHDT and CDR2 YYEEEE. This CDR3 region has 15 residues. The J segment lost 2 bases and the V segment lost 3 bases, leaving 3 bases of the junction unmatched. The DNA of the CDR3 is TGTGCCAGCAGCTGGGACAGGGGGGGAAACACTGAAGCTTTCTTT. As protein: CASSWDRGGNTEAFF.

The V gene is TRBV28, the J gene TRBJ1-4; tentative D call: TRBD1 (5 bases). This CDR3 is built from 14 residues. V gave up 6 bases and J gave up 8 bases, with 16 bases separating them. Looked up from germline, CDR1 is MDHEN and CDR2 is SYDVKM. In DNA form, the CDR3 reads TGTGCCAGCAGCGGCGGGGGGGTAGGCGAAAAACTGTTTTTT. This encodes CASSGGGVGEKLFF.

V is TRBV14 and J is TRBJ2-7; maybe TRBD2 (6 bases). With 1 base removed from V and 5 bases from J, the gap between germline ends came to 12 bases. Per germline, CDR1 SGHDN and CDR2 FVKESK. The CDR3 sequence is 14 residues long. The CDR3 spells CASSQVVGGDEQYF. In nucleotides, the CDR3 is TGTGCCAGCAGCCAAGTAGTGGGAGGAGACGAGCAGTACTTC.

The gene calls are TRBV13 and TRBJ2-1; 9 nucleotides match TRBD1. This CDR3 contains 16 residues. Germline CDR1 and CDR2: PRHDT and FYEKMQ (reference sequence). V shed 5 bases and J 8 bases; nucleotides not matched to a gene: 13. The DNA for the CDR3 is TGTGCCAGCAGCGCCGAGCCGGGACAGGGTTCCGATGAGCAGTTCTTC. Encoded protein: CASSAEPGQGSDEQFF.

This chain joins TRBV5-4 and TRBJ2-6; the D gene is possibly TRBD1 (5 bases). The V gene's germline CDR1 is SGHNT and CDR2 YYREEE (reference sequence). Trimming took 4 bases from V and 0 from J, leaving 14 bases between them. The CDR3 is made up of 17 amino acids. In nucleotides, the CDR3 is TGTGCCAGCAGCCCCCAGGGCTCCGTCTCTGGGGCCAACGTCCTGACTTTC. This sequence encodes CASSPQGSVSGANVLTF.

This rearrangement joins TRBV7-3 to TRBJ1-1; TRBD1 agrees at 9 bases. The CDR3 has 16 residues. CDR1 SGHTA and CDR2 FQGTGA come from the germline V gene. Trimming took 6 bases from V and 0 from J; bases not matched to a gene: 8. This CDR3 reads CASRARTGVMNTEAFF. In nucleotides, the CDR3 is TGTGCCAGCAGGGCTAGGACAGGGGTCATGAACACTGAAGCTTTCTTT.

This chain uses TRBV6-1 with TRBJ2-3; the match to TRBD2 covers 14 bases. Germline CDR1 reads MNHNS; CDR2 reads SASEGT. After removal of 3 bases from V and 0 bases from J, the junction contained 5 bases not matched to a gene. The CDR3 consists of 18 residues. CDR3 sequence reads: CASSDRTSGGLSTDTQYF. The CDR3 DNA sequence: TGTGCCAGCAGTGACCGGACTAGCGGGGGGCTGAGCACAGATACGCAGTATTTT.

V gene TRBV5-1 combines with J gene TRBJ1-6; D ambiguous. Germline V gives CDR1 SGHRS, CDR2 YFSETQ. Trimming pared 4 bases from V and 7 bases from J, leaving 21 bases between. The CDR3 extends over 17 amino acids. The CDR3 loop is CASSLLPPGSENSPLHF. CDR3 nucleotides: TGCGCCAGCAGCCTCCTCCCTCCGGGATCGGAGAATTCACCCCTCCACTTT.